One and the same sample provided the 22 T cell receptor beta chains below, sequenced in a study of STAT5B mutations in CD4+ large granular lymphocyte leukemia. Data came from immunoSEQ multiplex PCR; TCRdb stores just in-frame clones and leaves some out. Counted here are nearly 35,000 clones, around 63% occurring once; the ten biggest clones make up about 2%. The sequenced sample consisted of CD4+ T cells from blood buffy coats. All receptors come from a human donor in good health.

The chain is built from TRBV25-1 and TRBJ1-6; D is undetermined. The CDR3 has 14 residues. V was cut by 6 bases and J by 4 bases, with 10 bases left in between. Germline-derived CDR1 and CDR2 are MGHDK and SYGVNS. The CDR3 protein is CASSKGYYNSPLHF. Here the CDR3 DNA reads TGTGCCAGCAGCAAAGGTTATTATAATTCACCCCTCCACTTT.

The chain employs TRBV6-1 and TRBJ2-1; a weak D match, TRBD1 (5 bases). Germline V gene lookup returns CDR1 MNHNS and CDR2 SASEGT. V lost 4 bases and J 6 bases, leaving 10 bases between the germline ends. This CDR3 comprises 13 residues. The DNA of the CDR3 is TGTGCCAGCAGTGTACAAGGGGCCAATGAGCAGTTCTTC. Translating gives CASSVQGANEQFF.

The rearrangement joins TRBV7-9 to TRBJ1-5; D ambiguous. Trimming took off 3 bases at V and 9 bases at J, with 12 bases between the two ends. This CDR3 comprises 13 residues. Germline V gene data show CDR1 as SEHNR and CDR2 as FQNEAQ (reference sequence). The CDR3 sequence: CASSFNSDLPQHF. The CDR3 DNA is TGTGCCAGCAGCTTTAACTCGGACTTGCCCCAGCATTTT.

The CDR3 is CASSQFTQASGNTIYF. The CDR3 nucleotides are TGTGCCAGCAGCCAGTTCACGCAGGCCTCTGGAAACACCATATATTTT. The chain carries TRBV14 and TRBJ1-3; D not certain. CDR1 SGHDN and CDR2 FVKESK come from the germline V gene. Trimming took off 3 bases at V and 0 bases at J, with 12 bases between the two ends. This CDR3 comprises 16 residues.

V is TRBV11-1 and J is TRBJ2-1, with 10 bases matching TRBD2. Germline trimming cut 2 bases from V and 13 bases from J; bases unmatched to any gene: 8. Germline V gene lookup returns CDR1 SGHAT and CDR2 FQDESV (reference sequence). This CDR3 region has 14 residues. Written as DNA, the CDR3 is TGTGCCAGCAGCTTATTAAGGTCTAGCGGGGGTCAGTTCTTC. Translation gives CASSLLRSSGGQFF.

V gene TRBV4-2 combines with J gene TRBJ1-1; D is undetermined. The ends were cut back, 3 bases at V and 6 bases at J, with 20 bases in the middle. This CDR3 contains 16 residues. Germline V gives CDR1 LGHNA, CDR2 YNFKEQ. The CDR3 sequence is CASSQQHDLAQSEAFF. The CDR3 region has the DNA TGTGCCAGCAGCCAGCAACATGACCTCGCTCAATCTGAAGCTTTCTTT.

This chain uses TRBV5-1 with TRBJ2-1, with 7 bases identical to TRBD1. The V gene end was trimmed by 4 bases and the J gene end by 3 bases; junction bases not matched to a gene: 10. The germline V gene has CDR1 SGHRS and CDR2 YFSETQ. There are 16 residues in the CDR3. CDR3 residues: CASSPGTAPLYNEQFF. CDR3 bases: TGCGCCAGCAGCCCCGGGACAGCGCCCCTCTACAATGAGCAGTTCTTC.

The V and J genes are TRBV5-6 and TRBJ1-1; D gene uncertain. In germline, CDR1 is SGHDT, CDR2 YYEEEE. V lost 0 bases and J 4 bases, leaving 4 bases between the germline ends. This CDR3 has 12 residues. The CDR3 loop reads CASSLVPTEAFF. CDR3 in DNA: TGTGCCAGCAGCTTGGTACCCACTGAAGCTTTCTTT.

The chain is built from TRBV5-1 and TRBJ2-2, with TRBD2 matching over 8 bases. V lost 0 bases, J lost 4 bases, and 2 bases stayed unmatched. Germline assignment: CDR1 SGHRS and CDR2 YFSETQ. This CDR3 comprises 15 residues. The CDR3 reads CASSLDTSGTGELFF. The CDR3 DNA is TGCGCCAGCAGCTTGGATACTAGCGGCACCGGGGAGCTGTTTTTT.

The chain joins TRBV29-1 to TRBJ2-7; 9 bases align to TRBD1. The germline V gene has CDR1 SQVTM and CDR2 ANQGSEA. CDR3 length: 13 residues. The trim removed 7 bases at V and 5 bases at J, leaving 9 bases unmatched. In DNA form, the CDR3 reads TGCAGCGCCCCCGGGACAGGGTTGGACGAGCAGTACTTC. Protein product: CSAPGTGLDEQYF.

V and J are TRBV4-2 and TRBJ2-3; the D gene could be TRBD1 or TRBD2 (5 bases each). CDR1 and CDR2 from the germline V gene are LGHNA and YNFKEQ. V was clipped by 4 bases and J by 1 base, with 12 bases between them. The CDR3 consists of 15 residues. CDR3 sequence reads: CASSPGTAGTDTQYF. In nucleotides, the CDR3 is TGTGCCAGCAGCCCGGGGACCGCGGGCACAGATACGCAGTATTTT.

The V gene is TRBV2, the J gene TRBJ2-6, with 7 bases that match TRBD1. Germline V CDR1 and CDR2: SNHLY, FYNNEI. The CDR3 has 15 amino acids. With 7 bases clipped from V and 2 bases from J, the junction kept 5 bases outside the gene matches. The CDR3 here is CASTIDRAGANVLTF. CDR3 coding DNA: TGTGCCAGCACCATTGACAGGGCTGGGGCCAACGTCCTGACTTTC.

This chain joins TRBV14 and TRBJ2-7, with 10 bases that match TRBD1. Germline assignment: CDR1 SGHDN and CDR2 FVKESK. CDR3 length equals 15 residues. V lost 4 bases and J lost 2; bases outside the gene matches: 5. Here the CDR3 reads CASSPWTGGPYEQYF. CDR3 nucleotides: TGTGCCAGCAGCCCTTGGACAGGGGGACCCTACGAGCAGTACTTC.

The chain has TRBV2 and TRBJ2-3, with a possible D match to TRBD1 (5 bases). There are 15 residues in the CDR3. Germline assignment: CDR1 SNHLY and CDR2 FYNNEI. The V gene lost 6 bases and the J gene lost 0 bases, with 13 bases spanning the gap. CDR3 amino acids: CASRGRVSSTDTQYF. The CDR3 DNA reads as TGTGCCAGCAGGGGGCGTGTATCTAGCACAGATACGCAGTATTTT.

This clone was recorded a few times. V and J are TRBV10-3 and TRBJ1-1, with no clear D. This CDR3 has 14 residues. Between the trimmed V and J ends, which lost 3 bases and 2 bases, there was a span of 10 bases. Germline lookup yields CDR1 ENHRY and CDR2 SYGVKD. CDR3 DNA sequence: TGTGCCATCAGTGAAGGTCGGGCAAACACTGAAGCTTTCTTT. Protein sequence: CAISEGRANTEAFF.

The rearrangement uses TRBV5-6 and TRBJ2-1, with 12 bases matching TRBD2. V trimming: 3 bases; J trimming: 2 bases; junction bases outside the gene matches: 6. This CDR3 is 17 amino acids long. CDR1 SGHDT and CDR2 YYEEEE come from the germline V gene. The CDR3 is CASSWGTSGLAYNEQFF. As DNA, the CDR3 is TGTGCCAGCAGCTGGGGGACTAGCGGGCTTGCCTACAATGAGCAGTTCTTC. Together with reference TRBV5-6 and TRBJ2-1, the CDR3 gives the full variable domain: DAGVTQSPTHLIKTRGQQVTLRCSPKSGHDTVSWYQQALGQGPQFIFQYYEEEERQRGNFPDRFSGHQFPNYSSELNVNALLLGDSALYLCASSWGTSGLAYNEQFFGPGTRLTVL.

V gene TRBV29-1 combines with J gene TRBJ1-2; D may be TRBD1 (6 bases). Looked up from germline, CDR1 is SQVTM and CDR2 is ANQGSEA. This CDR3 is built from 12 residues. Trimming shortened V by 6 bases and J by 8 bases, and 16 bases separated the two germline ends. The CDR3 coding sequence is TGCAGCGTCTCCGACAGGCAGTTAGGCTACACCTTC. Translated, it gives CSVSDRQLGYTF.

The chain is built from TRBV11-3 and TRBJ2-1; 10 nucleotides align to TRBD2. This CDR3 is 15 amino acids long. V shed 5 bases and J 9 bases; nucleotides not matched to a gene: 10. Germline V CDR1 and CDR2: SGHNT, YENEEA. This chain's CDR3 is CASSLRRTSGGEQFF. CDR3 sequence (DNA): TGTGCCAGCAGCCTTAGGAGGACTAGCGGAGGTGAGCAGTTCTTC.

The chain links TRBV6-6 to TRBJ2-7; perhaps D is TRBD1 or TRBD2 (5 bases each). V was clipped by 2 bases and J by 6 bases, with 11 bases between them. CDR3 length equals 13 residues. CDR1 is MNHNY, CDR2 SVGAGI, per germline (reference sequence). Here the CDR3 reads CASSYRDPGEQYF. The CDR3 coding sequence is TGTGCCAGCAGTTACCGGGACCCCGGCGAGCAGTACTTC.

This chain joins TRBV5-1 and TRBJ2-3, with TRBD2 matching over 14 bases. Germline V gene data show CDR1 as SGHRS and CDR2 as YFSETQ. This CDR3 is 15 amino acids long. The junction had 2 bases not matched to a gene; V was cut back by 3 bases and J by 5 bases. The CDR3 reads CASSYGTSGGDTQYF. The CDR3 bases are TGCGCCAGCAGCTACGGGACTAGCGGGGGAGATACGCAGTATTTT.

The chain uses TRBV5-1 and TRBJ2-5; 9 bases map to TRBD1. Looked up from germline, CDR1 is SGHRS and CDR2 is YFSETQ. Trimming removed 3 bases from V and 5 bases from J; junction bases left unmatched: 11. The CDR3 extends over 16 amino acids. The CDR3 is CASSSRPDRGWETQYF. The DNA of the CDR3 is TGCGCCAGCAGCTCTCGTCCCGACAGGGGGTGGGAGACCCAGTACTTC.

The chain joins TRBV19 to TRBJ1-6; D remains unclear. The CDR3 extends over 16 amino acids. The germline CDR1 and CDR2 sequences are LNHDA and SQIVND (reference sequence). V was cut by 7 bases and J by 0 bases, with 13 bases left in between. The CDR3 coding sequence is TGTGCCAGTACCGAGGGCGGGAGCTCCTATAATTCACCCCTCCACTTT. This codes for CASTEGGSSYNSPLHF.